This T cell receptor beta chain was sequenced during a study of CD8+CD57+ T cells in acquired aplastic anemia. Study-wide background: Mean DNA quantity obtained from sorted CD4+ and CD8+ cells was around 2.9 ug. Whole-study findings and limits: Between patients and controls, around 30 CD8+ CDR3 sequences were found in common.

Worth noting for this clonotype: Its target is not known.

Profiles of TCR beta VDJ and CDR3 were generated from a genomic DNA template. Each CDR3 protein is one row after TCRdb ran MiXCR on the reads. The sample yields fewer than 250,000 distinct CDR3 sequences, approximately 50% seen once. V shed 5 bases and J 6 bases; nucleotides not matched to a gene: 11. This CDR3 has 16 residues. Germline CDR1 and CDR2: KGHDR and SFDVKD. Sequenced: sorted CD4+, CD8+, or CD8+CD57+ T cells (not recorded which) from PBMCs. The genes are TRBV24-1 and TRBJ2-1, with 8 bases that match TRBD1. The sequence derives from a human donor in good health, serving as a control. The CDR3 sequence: CATSAQGDRKANEQFF. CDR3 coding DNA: TGTGCCACCAGTGCCCAGGGGGACAGGAAAGCCAATGAGCAGTTCTTC.